One T cell receptor beta chain is described in this entry. Its target antigen remains unknown. There are no base qualities to consult, and no much larger clone falls within one base. In total, just over 650 healthy bone marrow donors made up the cohort. At the time of sampling, all cohort members were nominally healthy, though unrecorded immune exposures were likely present. The donor was CMV seronegative and was included in the group of 352 seronegative cohort members. Each donor provided a peripheral blood sample, and peripheral blood mononuclear cells were used for TCR beta sequencing. The Qiagen DNeasy Blood Extraction Kit was used to extract genomic DNA from the blood cell samples. This sample is part of a study of cytomegalovirus exposure and HLA in healthy donors (dated by TCRdb to about 2017). For the study in its entirety: According to an earlier analysis of around 600 of the donors, some 180 million T cells yielded roughly 110 million unique TCR beta sequences and about 300 Gb of sequence data. An early release that covered roughly 600 HLA-typed donors contained about 290 gigabases of sequencing data and 70 million to 100 million unique TCR sequences. Of the roughly 390 genotyped donors, 65% to 90% were placed in the genetic ancestry cluster associated with self-reported Caucasian donors. The study aimed to test whether signatures of past pathogen exposure could be identified by cataloging public T cell receptors. The study used immunosequencing to profile the T cell repertoires of several hundred subjects and linked those repertoires to cytomegalovirus serostatus. A separate validation cohort of over a hundred different subjects was used in addition to the 666-subject first cohort. High-throughput TCR immunosequencing, statistical association of individual TCRs with disease status, and machine learning were combined to predict cytomegalovirus infection status. A later analysis re-analyzed previously published TCR beta repertoires from several hundred donors and added high-resolution HLA genotyping to study TCR occurrence patterns. In the later analysis, no new phenotypic data were used to find candidate immune exposures; instead, reliance was placed on TCR beta sequences and their occurrence across donors. An earlier analysis of roughly 600 of the donors used high-throughput TCR beta sequencing to judge whether each TCR beta V gene segment behaved as functional or pseudogenic. Donor age, sex, ethnicity and CMV serostatus were compiled alongside the repertoire data. A later genetic analysis took genome-wide SNP genotypes for 398 of the 666 donors and used that subset as a discovery cohort. All discovery cohort repertoires had been generated on a single sequencing platform. HLA typing included class I and class II loci at four-digit resolution. The number of donors typed differed by locus, with 629-630 for A, B, C, DRB1 and DQB1, more than 500 for DQA1, approximately 580 for DPA1, and some 440 for DPB1. Because of strong linkage in the cohort, five DR-DQ haplotypes were treated as single units for association and clustering. On average, about 240,000 unique TCR beta nucleotide sequences were sequenced per donor among 398 genotyped donors of the cohort, with about 19% of those sequences being non-productive.

The library was generated by the immunoSEQ multiplex PCR assay. The multiplex PCR relied on a mix of 60 forward primers for TCR Vbeta segments and 13 reverse primers for TCR Jbeta segments. The CDR3 region of rearranged TCR beta genes was amplified from genomic DNA by a multiplex PCR assay. The Illumina HiSeq System was used to sequence the amplified TCR beta libraries as 87-base-pair reads. On the study's bioinformatics: A later analysis counted 65 million to 90 million unique TCR beta chains across the 550 to 800 repertoires, and 9 million to 14 million of these chains were shared by at least two donors. A nearest-neighbor algorithm error-corrected the raw reads and collapsed the reads into unique sequences, merging closely related sequences to remove PCR and sequencing errors. CDR3 sequences were aligned to IMGT reference sequences to assign V, D and J gene segments. Each retained sequence needed at least a six-nucleotide match to both a V gene segment and a J gene segment. A rearrangement was called productive if the CDR3 had no stop codons and remained in frame with V and J, and every other rearrangement was called non-productive. Following IMGT convention, CDR3 was defined as the stretch from the second conserved V-encoded cysteine up to the conserved J-encoded phenylalanine. The earlier analysis of approximately 590 of the donors excluded any sequence lacking an unambiguous match to a single V gene segment. An earlier analysis of a few hundred of the donors called V segments functional above 56.7% productive rearrangements and segregating when the between-donor standard deviation exceeded 5%. A statistical classification framework was built to diagnose cytomegalovirus status from the catalog of TCR beta chain sequences. In a later analysis, V and J genes were assigned by comparing TCR nucleotide sequences against IMGT/GENE-DB human TR gene sequences. The TCRdist pipeline was used in a later analysis to assign CDR3 sequences and most-parsimonious VDJ recombination scenarios. A later analysis defined each TCR beta chain by its CDR3 amino acid sequence plus V-gene family, and excluded reads lacking a unique V-gene family. As a way to deal with suspected cross-contamination and a sequencing artifact, a later analysis dropped under 600 nucleotide sequences that were highly shared and had low generation probability. A later analysis calculated a clonal expansion index for each public chain from normalized within-repertoire ranks of inferred template counts. In a later analysis, generation probabilities were computed using a VDJ recombination model fitted to out-of-frame rearrangements, and the results were checked against IGoR. In a later analysis, TCR-TCR, TCR-HLA and TCR-CMV co-occurrence was scored with hypergeometric tests, and a repertoire-size bias correction was applied to TCR pairs. To estimate false discovery rates, a later analysis permuted the HLA or CMV assignments 20 times. A later analysis grouped co-occurring TCRs with DBSCAN, adding TCRdist sequence similarity when clustering within HLA-allele-positive subsets. For co-occurrence clustering, repertoires with fewer than 30,000 or more than 120,000 public chains were excluded, along with several repertoires with anomalous nucleotide sharing. TCRdb carries this immuneACCESS record with in-frame sequences only. Its versions omit some clonotypes, under half of them owing to an unresolved V gene in the studies checked, with the rest unexplained. The D gene and trimming were derived from the DNA, and the V and J assignments and clone size from that table. For this sample there are 100,000 to 120,000 clones; 75% to 85% appear just once. The top ten hold about 5.9% of the sample.

Findings and caveats that apply to the study as a whole: According to a later analysis, parvovirus B19, influenza, CMV and Epstein-Barr virus appeared linked to several top co-occurrence clusters. A further reported finding was that TCR beta sequences accurately predicted the HLA-A and HLA-B alleles for most subjects in the first cohort. The study listed approximately 160 TCR beta chains as associated with cytomegalovirus. In a later analysis, HLA-associated TCR beta chains showed more clonal expansion and lower generation probabilities than non-associated chains that were equally common. Sequencing depth was assumed to be roughly uniform across donors in the presence/absence analyses, though that assumption may not hold. Most TCR sequences were observed very rarely across donors, whereas some public TCRs were present in many individuals. When HLA alleles, especially DR and DQ, strongly co-occurred, attributing TCR associations to individual alleles was difficult. Immune exposure information for the cohort was limited to CMV serostatus. Correlated functional status among segregating V segments might be attributable to linkage disequilibrium, but an unknown experimental factor could not be ruled out. Only TCR beta chains were sequenced in this cohort, and the absence of alpha or paired-chain data limited detectable features. Specific HLA alleles were associated with over 15,000 TCR beta sequences at a false discovery rate of 0.05 in a later analysis. Because counts were too low, about 15 rarely observed V segments, including chromosome 9 orphons, were left out of the earlier analysis of several hundred of the donors. Compared with the roughly 720-donor mean, donors in an Asian-associated ancestry cluster had fewer N-insertions in productive TCRs, according to a later genetic analysis. Because HLA typing was missing for some donors at each locus, association tests included only the typed subset. A later analysis found that most CMV-associated TCR beta chains appeared HLA-restricted, with HLA associations seemingly driven largely by CMV exposure. The classifier was reported to diagnose cytomegalovirus status with high specificity and sensitivity in both the original cohort and the validation cohort. A few of the identified cytomegalovirus-associated TCR beta chains were confirmed in vitro to be specific for cytomegalovirus antigens. In an earlier analysis of 587 of the donors, most TCR beta V segments appeared in productive rearrangements about 87% or about 30% of the time, broadly matching IMGT annotations. An association between a missense DCLRE1C variant and V-gene and J-gene trimming of TCR beta chains was found in a later genetic analysis and replicated in an independent cohort. A later analysis found that TCR association rates varied across HLA loci, with DRB1 alleles showing the most associated TCRs and HLA-C alleles the fewest. According to the authors, the approach could potentially be generalized to other disease states and immunological phenotypes. A cluster of highly shared sequence variants was judged likely to be a technical artifact of the sequencing pipeline.

The receptor's source is a man in his late teens or twenties in good health and CMV-seronegative. Material for sequencing was PBMCs.

The CDR3 loop reads CAISEGGGLTSYEQYF. The nucleotide sequence is TGTGCCATCAGTGAAGGGGGAGGGCTTACTTCCTACGAGCAGTACTTC. The chain uses TRBV10-3 and TRBJ2-7, with a tentative D gene TRBD2 over 7 matching bases. The V and J ends are trimmed by 3 bases and 1 base, leaving 16 bases between them. The germline V gene provides CDR1 ENHRY and CDR2 SYGVKD. The CDR3, cysteine through phenylalanine, is 16 amino acids long. Only the CDR3 region is kept as DNA, spanning 48 bases read in frame from base 1.